Given below is one T cell receptor beta chain in context. The antigen remains undetermined. Researchers ran the PCR with 60 Vbeta and 13 Jbeta primers. Repertoires were generated with immunoSEQ multiplex PCR, while TCRdb's copy carries only in-frame clones and drops some. The data contain some 130,000 clones, about 82% of them singletons. The germline V gene encodes CDR1 GTSNPN and CDR2 SVGIG (reference sequence). Trimming took 5 bases from V and 3 from J, leaving 7 bases between them. CDR3 length: 12 amino acids. The data originate from a study of cytomegalovirus exposure and HLA in healthy donors. Turning to the study itself: Among the 300 to 500 donors who were genotyped, about 80% fell in the genetic ancestry cluster that is associated with self-reported Caucasian donors.

Regarding the study as a whole: Beyond CMV serostatus, there was no information to go on about immune exposure. TCR association rates varied by HLA locus in a later analysis, with DRB1 highest and HLA-C lowest. Within the data, a cluster of highly shared sequence variants was likely a sequencing artifact.

The material sequenced was PBMCs. The sequence was obtained from a boy between 10 and 17 years old in good health and CMV-seronegative. The chain links TRBV30 to TRBJ2-2; TRBD2 is a possible D gene (6 bases). The CDR3 nucleotides are TGTGCCTGGGGAGGGGACACCGGGGAGCTGTTTTTT. It codes for CAWGGDTGELFF.